This TCR beta chain was documented in a study of radiation and T cells in renal cell carcinoma (TCRdb year 2020). Looking at the study overall: In total, approximately 53 samples, comprising approximately 26 tumors and around 27 peripheral blood samples, were subjected to TCR beta sequencing. Across all 50 or so samples, 4,016,671 unique CDR3 nucleotide sequences, encoding about 3,000,000 unique CDR3 amino acid sequences, were identified. The final blood draw took place at 4 weeks after radiation, the same time as nephrectomy.

Following the manufacturer's recommendations, the immunoSEQ kit was used to generate TCR beta libraries from genomic DNA. Library preparation used a first multiplex PCR with proprietary primers, then a second PCR adding unique barcodes, with bead cleanups after each round. A positive control reaction and a negative control reaction, both provided in the kit, were run with every batch of samples. The final libraries underwent checking on an Agilent 4200 TapeStation D1000 ScreenTape, volumetric pooling, and quantification by qPCR. Sequencing was performed on an Illumina NextSeq500 using a MidOutput 150-cycle cartridge, with 156 Read1 cycles, 15 Index1 cycles, and the kit custom primers. The pooled library was loaded at around 1 pM with approximately 18% PhiX control spiked in. Turning to the authors' computational methods: Vendor-processed data were analyzed in R, with a clonotype defined as all T cells sharing the same CDR3 nucleotide sequence. For clone abundance analyses, frequencies were normalized to the 10,000 most abundant clones in each sample. Public T cell clones, which averaged fewer than five per sample, were excluded before analysis. Tumor-enriched and baseline blood-enriched clonotypes were defined by at least a 32-fold difference in abundance between compartments. A beta-binomial differential abundance model was used to identify clonotypes that were expanded or contracted between blood time points. The Baroni-Urbani and Buser coefficient was used to measure tumor-blood repertoire similarity, and groups were compared with two-tailed Wilcoxon tests in R. The table comes from immuneACCESS by way of TCRdb, which keeps in-frame sequences with V and J called. Part of the clones is missing from these tables; in studies checked, under half for an unresolved V gene and the rest for unknown reasons. V and J calls and clone size are as listed in that table; D and trimming were resolved from the DNA. The sample contains about 90,000 clones, roughly 88% of them found a single time. Of the sample, approximately 7.2% falls within the top ten clones.

In the case of this clone: It lacks a known antigen. No base quality values were provided; no much bigger clone lies one nucleotide off.

Study-wide conclusions, independent of this receptor: In blood, the top tumor clonotypes increased from baseline to 2 weeks after radiation and then shrank by 4 weeks, which suggests a temporary expansion of tumor-resident clones. Changes in the blood repertoire were not tracked past 4 weeks after treatment. With a single-armed trial design, the study had no way to address how radiation dose or scheduling affects the TCR repertoire. No pretreatment tumor biopsies were available, so the baseline intratumoral presence of clonotypes could not be determined.

Per the publication, the time point label means: blood 4 weeks post-SBRT, at nephrectomy. The treatment or condition label here, explained by the study, means: 15 Gy SBRT to primary tumor, nephrectomy 4 weeks later. Samples were obtained from a clinical trial, in which 15 Gy stereotactic body radiation therapy was delivered to primary renal cell carcinomas and nephrectomy was performed 4 weeks later. To track tumor-enriched clonotypes, serial peripheral blood was sampled from radiation-treated patients at baseline and at 2 weeks and 4 weeks after SBRT. All patients had renal cell carcinoma with clear cell pathology. Genomic DNA for TCR sequencing was prepared using the QIAamp DNA Blood Mini Kit (Qiagen). The analyses included only samples that passed all quality control checks. Ends trimmed: V by 7 bases, J by 7 bases; bases unmatched to a gene: 13. Reading from cysteine to phenylalanine, the CDR3 counts 15 amino acids. Only CDR3 DNA is held: 45 bases, read in frame from base 1.

This TCR was recovered from a man in his sixties with renal cell carcinoma. The specimen was blood, collected from a patient whose treatment included radiotherapy and nephrectomy. This chain is built from TRBV23-1 and TRBJ1-2; 9 bases in the junction line up with TRBD1. TRBV23-1 is assigned to the ORF class and has an uncertain function. The CDR3 region reads CASTSPQGAFCGYTF. The nucleotides are TGCGCCAGCACCTCTCCACAGGGGGCGTTTTGTGGCTACACCTTC.